Below are 6 T cell receptor beta chains sequenced from a single sample in a study of vaccination and CD4 T cells after COVID-19. At the Johns Hopkins FTIC core, DNA taken from cultured CD4+ T cells was sequenced by way of the Oncomine TCR Beta short-read assay. MiXCR, applied by TCRdb to the PCR reads, yields one record per CDR3 protein. The sample has around 19,000 distinct CDR3 sequences; 40% to 50% are singletons. Their antigen targets remain unknown. Sample treatment: roughly 11-day PBMC culture with coronavirus spike peptide pools or control peptides (ViraFEST assay). The material sequenced was CD4+ T cells from blood, cultured in vitro, taken before SARS-CoV-2 vaccination. These receptors originate from a human donor who had recovered from COVID-19.

This clonotype has only a few counts. The chain is built from TRBV6-5 and TRBJ2-3, with D tentatively TRBD1 or TRBD2 (6 bases each). The CDR3 runs to 16 residues. Germline values: CDR1 MNHEY, CDR2 SVGAGI. V was clipped by 2 bases and J by 5 bases, with 17 bases between them. In DNA form, the CDR3 reads TGTGCCAGCAGTTACGCAGGGGAGGTAGGTGGAGATACGCAGTATTTT. Translation: CASSYAGEVGGDTQYF.

V is TRBV7-2 and J is TRBJ2-5, with 11 bases lining up with TRBD2. Germline CDR1 is SGHTA and CDR2 is FQGNSA. The CDR3 is 22 amino acids. Unmatched junction bases numbered 23, after V lost 5 bases and J lost 0 bases. The CDR3 loop reads CASSISGTGMSTSGRYQETQYF. In DNA form, the CDR3 reads TGTGCCAGCAGCATATCCGGGACAGGGATGAGCACTAGCGGGAGATACCAAGAGACCCAGTACTTC.

The rearrangement joins TRBV6-1 to TRBJ1-2, with 9 bases fitting TRBD1. Trimming cost V 8 bases and J 8 bases; bases outside gene matches: 12. Germline values: CDR1 MNHNS, CDR2 SASEGT. The CDR3 is made up of 14 amino acids. CDR3 in amino acids: CASGTGGPGRGYTF. The CDR3 coding sequence is TGTGCCAGCGGCACAGGGGGCCCCGGTAGGGGCTACACCTTC.

The chain employs TRBV6-5 and TRBJ1-2; D is perhaps TRBD1 (5 bases). The germline V and J ends were trimmed by 3 bases and 0 bases, with 11 bases remaining between them. Germline V gene data show CDR1 as MNHEY and CDR2 as SVGAGI. This CDR3 contains 15 residues. The CDR3: CASSYGGTANYGYTF. The CDR3 DNA follows: TGTGCCAGCAGTTATGGCGGGACGGCTAACTATGGCTACACCTTC.

The chain uses TRBV6-1 and TRBJ2-1; D is possibly TRBD2 (5 bases). The CDR3 is made up of 18 amino acids. V lost 5 bases, J lost 4 bases, and 24 bases lay in between. The V gene's germline CDR1 is MNHNS and CDR2 SASEGT. CDR3 nucleotide sequence: TGTGCCAGCAGTAGGGTGTTAATTGAAGCGGAACATTACAATGAGCAGTTCTTC. It is translated as CASSRVLIEAEHYNEQFF.

V is TRBV27 and J is TRBJ2-7; either TRBD1 or TRBD2 may fit D (5 bases each). With 2 bases removed from V and 0 bases from J, the gap between germline ends came to 8 bases. The CDR3 totals 14 residues. The germline V gene has CDR1 MNHEY and CDR2 SMNVEV (reference sequence). The CDR3 protein is CASSLRDGSYEQYF. Written as DNA, the CDR3 is TGTGCCAGCAGTTTACGGGACGGCTCCTACGAGCAGTACTTC.